The rows below give T cell receptor beta chains drawn from one sample of a study of blood T cell repertoires in COVID-19. The data were produced by immunoSEQ multiplex PCR, yet TCRdb's version contains in-frame clones alone and is incomplete. This table holds approximately 230,000 clones, about four fifths found once. Sequenced: peripheral blood. The receptors come from a man at least 80 years old with acute or convalescent COVID-19. CDR3s include the opening cysteine and the closing phenylalanine or tryptophan.

V	length	CDR3
TRBV5-5	15	CASSPRTGTNSPLHF
TRBV28	15	CASSLRPGDNQPQHF
TRBV5-1	17	CASSLAPSGGNTDTQYF
TRBV5-1	18	CASSSNREGLARDNEQFF
TRBV2	14	CAGMKGQVTGELFF
TRBV15	13	CATRDSTSYEQYF
TRBV19	16	CASREQGRGSNQPQHF
TRBV7-2	15	CASSPQSGGGDTQYF
TRBV3-1/TRBV3-2	15	CASSYLDGRGYGYTF
TRBV4-1	16	CASSQERQSTKDTQYF
TRBV5-4	15	CASSPGAVSYNEQFF
TRBV24-1	16	CATSDGDRFVQETQYF
TRBV15	15	CATSRAHGAVYEQYF
TRBV5-4	15	CASSLREAARNEQFF
TRBV27	14	CASRYGRANEKLFF
TRBV19	13	CASSRDMREKLFF
TRBV2	15	CASSGGRQGNEKLFF
TRBV11-3	12	CASSTGQNEQYF
TRBV7-2	16	CASSLEGGVSGNTIYF